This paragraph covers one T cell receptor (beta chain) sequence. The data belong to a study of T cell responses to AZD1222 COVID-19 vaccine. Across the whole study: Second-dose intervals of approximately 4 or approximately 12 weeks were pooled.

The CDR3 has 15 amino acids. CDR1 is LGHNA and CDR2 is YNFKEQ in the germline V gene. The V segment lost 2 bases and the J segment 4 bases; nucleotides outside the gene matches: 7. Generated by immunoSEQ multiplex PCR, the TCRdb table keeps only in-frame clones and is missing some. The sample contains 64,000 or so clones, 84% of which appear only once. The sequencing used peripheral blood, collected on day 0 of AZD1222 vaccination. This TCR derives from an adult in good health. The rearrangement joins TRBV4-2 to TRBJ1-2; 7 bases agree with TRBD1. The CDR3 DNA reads TGTGCCAGCAGCCAACCCTTGGCAGGGGGCTATGGCTACACCTTC. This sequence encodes CASSQPLAGGYGYTF.